Listed below are T cell receptor beta chains from one sample, sequenced in a study of CD8+CD57+ T cells in acquired aplastic anemia. MiXCR was run by TCRdb on the reads, yielding one entry per CDR3 protein. The sample records more than 150,000 distinct CDR3 sequences, about half being singletons. Sequencing was done on a sample of sorted CD4+, CD8+, or CD8+CD57+ T cells (not recorded which) from PBMCs. These receptors came from a human donor in good health. CDR3s include the opening cysteine and the closing phenylalanine or tryptophan. D genes are given only for firm matches. Rows give clone size only sometimes, using once, few, many, or a class for an expanded clone.

TRBV10-3,.,TRBJ1-4,TRBD1,CAISVTQGANEKLFF,TGTGCCATCAGTGTAACTCAGGGGGCTAATGAAAAACTGTTTTTT
TRBV19,.,TRBJ2-3,.,CASSIRLSDTQYF,TGTGCCAGTAGTATCAGACTTTCGGATACGCAGTATTTT
TRBV7-2,many,TRBJ1-5,.,CASSPGGANQPQHF,TGTGCCAGCAGCCCGGGGGGGGCGAATCAGCCCCAGCATTTT
TRBV2,few,TRBJ2-1,.,CASSTSAYNEQFF,TGTGCCAGTAGCACTTCGGCCTACAATGAGCAGTTCTTC
TRBV2,.,TRBJ2-7,.,CASSPNGGGSYEQYF,TGTGCCAGCAGTCCTAACGGGGGTGGGTCCTACGAGCAGTACTTC
TRBV4-1,many,TRBJ1-5,.,CASSPREGNQPQHF,TGCGCCAGCAGCCCCCGGGAGGGCAATCAGCCCCAGCATTTT
TRBV6-6,.,TRBJ2-5,.,CASRYSVQETQYF,TGTGCCAGCAGGTACAGCGTCCAAGAGACCCAGTACTTC
TRBV7-2,.,TRBJ2-2,TRBD2,CASSFLAGVTGELFF,TGTGCCAGCAGCTTCTTAGCGGGAGTGACCGGGGAGCTGTTTTTT
TRBV5-1,many,TRBJ1-1,.,CASSLVGEGFTEAFF,TGCGCCAGCAGCTTGGTAGGGGAGGGTTTCACTGAAGCTTTCTTT
TRBV19,many,TRBJ1-1,.,CASSLNTRMNTEAFF,TGTGCCAGTAGTCTTAACACGAGAATGAACACTGAAGCTTTCTTT
TRBV15,.,TRBJ1-6,TRBD1,CATSTGTGRTGNSPLHF,TGTGCCACCAGCACCGGGACAGGGCGAACCGGGAATTCACCCCTCCACTTT
TRBV7-6,.,TRBJ2-7,.,CASSNPNYEQYF,TGTGCCAGCAGCAATCCGAACTACGAGCAGTACTTC
TRBV24-1,.,TRBJ1-2,.,CATSDSNYGYTF,TGTGCCACCAGTGATTCTAACTATGGCTACACCTTC
TRBV10-3,.,TRBJ1-2,.,CAISGYPLIVYGYTF,TGTGCCATCAGTGGATACCCCTTAATTGTCTATGGCTACACCTTC
TRBV7-9,many,TRBJ1-4,TRBD1,CASSLQGDEKLFF,TGTGCCAGCAGCTTACAGGGGGATGAAAAACTGTTTTTT
TRBV5-4,.,TRBJ2-6,TRBD1,CASSSPGQSYSGANVLTF,TGTGCCAGCAGCTCGCCGGGACAGTCTTACTCTGGGGCCAACGTCCTGACTTTC
TRBV14,many,TRBJ2-3,TRBD1,CASSHRQGRRRDTQYF,TGTGCCAGCAGCCACAGACAGGGGCGTCGTAGAGATACGCAGTATTTT
TRBV7-7,.,TRBJ2-5,TRBD2,CASSSRTSWEGQETQYF,TGTGCTAGCAGCTCCAGGACTAGCTGGGAGGGACAAGAGACCCAGTACTTC
TRBV14,many,TRBJ1-2,.,CASSPAGNYGYTF,TGTGCCAGCAGCCCTGCGGGGAACTATGGCTACACCTTC
TRBV4-2,.,TRBJ2-5,.,CASSPTSRETQYF,TGTGCCAGCAGCCCCACCTCCAGGGAGACCCAGTACTTC
TRBV29-1,.,TRBJ2-2,.,CSVPLNTGELFF,TGCAGCGTACCCTTGAACACCGGGGAGCTGTTTTTT
TRBV6-1,few,TRBJ2-7,.,CASFRISGAREQYF,TGTGCCAGCTTCCGTATCTCAGGGGCGCGGGAGCAGTACTTC
TRBV18,few,TRBJ2-3,.,CASSVLSTDTQYF,TGTGCCAGCTCAGTCCTTAGCACAGATACGCAGTATTTT
TRBV7-3,.,TRBJ2-1,TRBD2,CASSLQAGGYNEQLF,TGTGCCAGCAGCTTGCAAGCGGGAGGGTACAATGAGCAGCTCTTC
TRBV2,.,TRBJ1-5,.,CASRGRLGQPQHF,TGTGCCAGCAGGGGAAGATTAGGTCAGCCCCAGCATTTT
TRBV2,.,TRBJ1-2,.,CASSEARGPQGYTF,TGTGCCAGCAGTGAAGCGCGGGGTCCGCAGGGCTACACCTTC
TRBV6-2/TRBV6-3,.,TRBJ2-3,TRBD1,CASTLDPDRGRTDTQYF,TGTGCCAGCACCCTGGACCCGGACAGGGGACGCACAGATACGCAGTATTTT
TRBV2,.,TRBJ1-5,.,CASPTVSSNQPQHF,TGTGCCAGCCCCACAGTTAGTAGCAATCAGCCCCAGCATTTT
TRBV5-1,many,TRBJ1-6,.,CASSLASLSSYNSPLHF,TGCGCCAGCAGCTTGGCCAGCCTTAGCTCCTATAATTCACCCCTCCACTTT
TRBV10-2,many,TRBJ2-5,TRBD2,CASSKSSGKETQYF,TGCGCCAGCAGTAAGTCTAGCGGGAAAGAGACCCAGTACTTC